This entry is about one T cell receptor (beta chain). These data belong to a study of shared clonotypes between healthy human individuals. Between the trimmed V and J ends, which lost 3 bases and 6 bases, there was a span of 12 bases. CDR1 and CDR2 (germline): MNHNS, SASEGT. The CDR3 sequence is 13 residues long. Here immunoSEQ multiplex PCR was the method, and the copy in TCRdb shows in-frame clones only, minus some. Among about 460,000 clones listed, around 77% were seen once. The sequenced sample consisted of PBMCs. This sequence originates from a woman aged 40 to 50 in good health. Some clones in this sample may be carry-over from other donors' samples. The chain has TRBV6-1 and TRBJ2-7; D call uncertain. CDR3 region: CASSDTSLAEQYF. The CDR3 DNA follows: TGTGCCAGCAGTGATACCTCATTAGCCGAGCAGTACTTC.